The clone carrying this T cell receptor beta chain is medium-sized (0.01 to 0.1%) by share. This record belongs to a study of identical twins. TCRdb ran MiXCR on the 5' RACE reads and lists one entry per CDR3 protein. The sample records a few hundred thousand distinct CDR3 sequences, more than 6.5% being singletons. Germline V lookup: CDR1 DFQATT, CDR2 SNEGSKA (reference sequence). The CDR3 runs to 12 residues. Trimming took 3 bases from V and 3 from J, leaving 6 bases between them. These data were likewise used in another study, on yellow fever vaccine responses in identical twins.

The TCR was taken from a woman under 30 in good health. The rearrangement joins TRBV20-1 to TRBJ2-1; D uncertain. Sequencing was carried out using memory (CD45RO+) T cells sorted from blood. The CDR3 protein is CSASRNYNEQFF. Here the CDR3 DNA reads TGCAGTGCTAGCCGAAACTACAATGAGCAGTTCTTC.